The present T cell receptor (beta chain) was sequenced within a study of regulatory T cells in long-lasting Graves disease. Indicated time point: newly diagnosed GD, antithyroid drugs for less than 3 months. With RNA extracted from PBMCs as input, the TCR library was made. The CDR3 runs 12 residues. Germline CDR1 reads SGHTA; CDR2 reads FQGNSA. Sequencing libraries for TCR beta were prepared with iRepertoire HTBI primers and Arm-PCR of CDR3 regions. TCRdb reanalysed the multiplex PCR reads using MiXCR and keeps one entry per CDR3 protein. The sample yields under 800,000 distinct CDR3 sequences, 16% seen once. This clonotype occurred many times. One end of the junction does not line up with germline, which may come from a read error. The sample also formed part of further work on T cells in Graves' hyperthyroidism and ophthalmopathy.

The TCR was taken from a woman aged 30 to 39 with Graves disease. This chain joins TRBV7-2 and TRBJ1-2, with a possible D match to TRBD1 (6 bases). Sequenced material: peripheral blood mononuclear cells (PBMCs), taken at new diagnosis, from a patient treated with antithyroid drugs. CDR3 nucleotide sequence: TGTGCCAGCAGCTTCCCCGGGGGGGCACTTCAGTTC. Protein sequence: CASSFPGGALQF.